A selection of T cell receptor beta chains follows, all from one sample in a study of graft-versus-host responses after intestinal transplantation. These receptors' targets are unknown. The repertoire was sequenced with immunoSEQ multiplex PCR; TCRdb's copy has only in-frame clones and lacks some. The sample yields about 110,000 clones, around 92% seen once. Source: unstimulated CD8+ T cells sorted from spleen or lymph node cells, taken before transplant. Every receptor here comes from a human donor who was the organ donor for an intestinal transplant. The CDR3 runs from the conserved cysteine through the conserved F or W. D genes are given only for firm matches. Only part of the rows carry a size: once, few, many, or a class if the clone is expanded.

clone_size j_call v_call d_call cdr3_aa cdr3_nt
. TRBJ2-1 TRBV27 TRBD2 CASSSTRTSGYNEQFF TGTGCCAGCAGCTCCACTAGGACTAGCGGATACAATGAGCAGTTCTTC
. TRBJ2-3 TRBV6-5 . CASRLSGSTDTQYF TGTGCCAGCAGACTCAGCGGAAGCACAGATACGCAGTATTTT
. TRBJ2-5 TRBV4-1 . CASSQVKLEETQYF TGCGCCAGCAGCCAAGTGAAACTGGAAGAGACCCAGTACTTC
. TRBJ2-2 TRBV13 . CASSLRPQNTGELFF TGTGCCAGCAGCTTACGGCCCCAGAACACCGGGGAGCTGTTTTTT
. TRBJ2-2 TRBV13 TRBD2 CASSLAGENTGELFF TGTGCCAGCAGCTTGGCGGGAGAGAACACCGGGGAGCTGTTTTTT
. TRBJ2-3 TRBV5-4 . CASSLASLGRSVWGTDTQYF TGTGCCAGCAGCTTGGCGTCTTTGGGCCGTTCGGTATGGGGCACAGATACGCAGTATTTT
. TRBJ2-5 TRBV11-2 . CATEGGWETQYF TGTGCCACCGAGGGGGGGTGGGAGACCCAGTACTTC
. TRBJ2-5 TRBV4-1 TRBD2 CASSQPGLARETQYF TGCGCCAGCAGCCAGCCGGGACTAGCGCGGGAGACCCAGTACTTC
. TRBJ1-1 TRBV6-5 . CASGYGGANTEAFF TGTGCCAGCGGATATGGGGGGGCGAACACTGAAGCTTTCTTT
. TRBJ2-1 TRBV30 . CAWSLDYNEQFF TGTGCCTGGAGTCTAGACTACAATGAGCAGTTCTTC
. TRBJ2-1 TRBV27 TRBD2 CASSLGASGRNEQFF TGTGCCAGCAGTTTAGGGGCTAGCGGGAGGAATGAGCAGTTCTTC
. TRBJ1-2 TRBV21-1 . CASSPRQGGKGYTF TGTGCCAGCAGCCCCCGACAGGGAGGTAAGGGCTACACCTTC
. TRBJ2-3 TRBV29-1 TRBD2 CSAGPLAGGADTQYF TGCAGCGCCGGCCCGCTAGCGGGAGGCGCAGATACGCAGTATTTT
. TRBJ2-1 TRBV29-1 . CSARDGTRLDEQFF TGCAGCGCCAGGGACGGTACTAGGTTGGATGAGCAGTTCTTC
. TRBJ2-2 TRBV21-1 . CASSRTSRQGRKTGELFF TGTGCCAGCAGCAGAACCTCCCGACAGGGAAGGAAAACCGGGGAGCTGTTTTTT
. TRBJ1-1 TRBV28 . CATTRGAEAFF TGTGCCACCACCCGAGGGGCTGAAGCTTTCTTT
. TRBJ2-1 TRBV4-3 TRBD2 CASSQASGSSYNEQFF TGCGCCAGCAGCCAAGCTAGCGGGAGCTCCTACAATGAGCAGTTCTTC
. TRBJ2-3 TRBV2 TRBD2 CASMATSGSEDTQYF TGTGCCAGCATGGCGACTAGCGGGAGTGAAGATACGCAGTATTTT
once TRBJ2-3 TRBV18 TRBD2 CASSPRAGWPKPDTQYF TGTGCCAGCTCACCGAGAGCGGGGTGGCCAAAACCAGATACGCAGTATTTT
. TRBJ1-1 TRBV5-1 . CASSLASHTEAFF TGCGCCAGCAGCTTGGCCAGCCACACTGAAGCTTTCTTT
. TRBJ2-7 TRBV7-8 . CASSLSLGSHEQYF TGTGCCAGCAGCTTGTCGCTAGGTTCCCACGAGCAGTACTTC
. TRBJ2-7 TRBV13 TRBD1 CASSLGQGAAYEQYF TGTGCCAGCAGCTTAGGCCAGGGGGCGGCCTACGAGCAGTACTTC
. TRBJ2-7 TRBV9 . CASSVVRTSEQYF TGTGCCAGCAGCGTAGTAAGGACAAGCGAGCAGTACTTC
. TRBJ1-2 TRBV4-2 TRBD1 CASSPRTGDGYTF TGTGCCAGCAGCCCACGGACAGGGGACGGCTACACCTTC
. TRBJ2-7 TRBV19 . CASSIAGQMSDEQYF TGTGCCAGTAGTATAGCGGGACAAATGTCCGACGAGCAGTACTTC
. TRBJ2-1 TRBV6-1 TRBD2 CASSEATYGLAGENEQFF TGTGCCAGCAGTGAAGCGACATACGGACTAGCGGGAGAAAATGAGCAGTTCTTC
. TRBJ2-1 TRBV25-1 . CASSGGRGNEQFF TGTGCCAGCAGTGGGGGGAGAGGGAATGAGCAGTTCTTC
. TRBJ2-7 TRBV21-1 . CARKIGQVTGGHEQYF TGTGCCAGAAAAATCGGTCAAGTAACAGGGGGCCACGAGCAGTACTTC